This T cell receptor (beta chain) originates from a study of T cells in Graves' hyperthyroidism and ophthalmopathy. Trimming took 6 bases from V and 0 from J, leaving 4 bases between them. Germline V CDR1 and CDR2: SQVTM, ANQGSEA. CDR3 length: 11 residues. From RNA transcripts, TCR beta CDR3 regions were amplified. RT-PCR in the first round (using the HTBI primer set) targeted the TCR CDR3. TCRdb itself ran the multiplex PCR reads through MiXCR, one entry per CDR3 protein. The sample records some 600,000 distinct CDR3 sequences, approximately 13% being singletons. The V and J genes are TRBV29-1 and TRBJ2-3, with D hard to call. This receptor was identified in a woman aged 25 to 39 with Graves' hyperthyroidism that later progressed to Graves' ophthalmopathy. Sequencing was done on a sample of blood. The CDR3 here is CSVHSTDTQYF. In DNA, the CDR3 is TGCAGCGTCCACAGCACAGATACGCAGTATTTT.